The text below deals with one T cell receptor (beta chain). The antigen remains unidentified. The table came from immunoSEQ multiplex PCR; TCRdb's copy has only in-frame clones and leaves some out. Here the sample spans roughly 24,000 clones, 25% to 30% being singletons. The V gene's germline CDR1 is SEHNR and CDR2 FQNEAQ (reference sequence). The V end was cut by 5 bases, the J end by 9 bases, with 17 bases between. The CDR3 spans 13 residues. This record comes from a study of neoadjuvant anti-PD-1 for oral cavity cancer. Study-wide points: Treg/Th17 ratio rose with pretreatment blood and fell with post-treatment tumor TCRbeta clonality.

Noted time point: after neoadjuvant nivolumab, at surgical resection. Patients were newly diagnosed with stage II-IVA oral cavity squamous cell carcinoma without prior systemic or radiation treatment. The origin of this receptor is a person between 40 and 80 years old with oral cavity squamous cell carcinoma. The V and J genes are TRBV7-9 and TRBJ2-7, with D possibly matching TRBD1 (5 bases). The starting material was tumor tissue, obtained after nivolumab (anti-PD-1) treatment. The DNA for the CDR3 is TGTGCCAGCAGCCAAGACAGATATCTCGGGCAGTACTTC. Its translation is CASSQDRYLGQYF.